This T cell receptor beta chain was profiled in a study of blood T cell repertoires in COVID-19. Generated by immunoSEQ multiplex PCR, the TCRdb table keeps only in-frame clones and is missing some. The table records 200,000 to 250,000 clones, roughly 80% of them present only once. Germline values: CDR1 MNHEY, CDR2 SVGEGT. The CDR3 runs 15 residues. Trimming at V came to 2 bases and at J to 0 bases, leaving 3 bases not matched to a gene. Sequenced material: peripheral blood. The chain employs TRBV6-2 or TRBV6-3 and TRBJ1-1; 7 bases match TRBD1. This sequence originates from a woman aged 18 to 35 with acute or convalescent COVID-19. As DNA, the CDR3 is TGTGCCAGCAGTTACACGGACAGGCTGAACACTGAAGCTTTCTTT. This encodes CASSYTDRLNTEAFF.